This TCR beta chain was documented in a study of blood T cell repertoires in COVID-19. V was pared by 4 bases and J by 0 bases, with 16 bases between. The germline gives CDR1 MNHEY, CDR2 SMNVEV (reference sequence). The CDR3 spans 16 residues. Original processing methods: Nucleated cell number was recorded as an estimate derived from reference gene primer amplification. Some clones are missing from TCRdb's copy, which holds only in-frame ones; the method was immunoSEQ multiplex PCR. The DNA gave D and trimming, while V, J and clone size come from that table. The sample holds about 150,000 clones, around 83% seen once.

The sequence was obtained from a woman aged 55 to 70 with COVID-19, enrolled during active disease. Input material: peripheral blood. The chain has TRBV27 and TRBJ2-7; D gene ambiguous. CDR3 nucleotides: TGTGCCAGCAGTTCCTCCAACAGATTTAGCTCCTACGAGCAGTACTTC. Amino acids: CASSSSNRFSSYEQYF.